This TCR beta chain stems from a study of blood T cells in healthy people across ages. A sample-barcoded 5' primer and a J-beta primer mix were used in a second PCR of about 7 to 11 cycles. TCRdb redid the calling of the 5' RACE reads with MiXCR, one entry per CDR3 protein. Here the sample spans about a million distinct CDR3 sequences, roughly half being singletons. CDR3 length equals 16 residues. Per germline, CDR1 MDHEN and CDR2 SYDVKM. Trimming shortened V by 1 base and J by 8 bases, and 15 bases separated the two germline ends. PBMCs were isolated at a quantity of at least 6.5 million per sample. This clonotype was counted once. What it recognizes is unknown. Findings and limits, study-wide: The study found more naive CD4+ cells and higher diversity in long-lived than aged donors. Per million T cells, TCR beta diversity dropped about linearly as age rose. Diversity was estimated from one million T cells, and these estimates were considered underestimates.

Sequencing used blood. The source is a woman aged 60 to 75 in good health. This chain links TRBV28 with TRBJ1-6, with D possibly matching TRBD1 (5 bases). CDR3 protein: CASSLFRVLTDSPLHF. CDR3 nucleotides: TGTGCCAGCAGTTTATTCAGGGTTTTAACTGATTCACCCCTCCACTTT.